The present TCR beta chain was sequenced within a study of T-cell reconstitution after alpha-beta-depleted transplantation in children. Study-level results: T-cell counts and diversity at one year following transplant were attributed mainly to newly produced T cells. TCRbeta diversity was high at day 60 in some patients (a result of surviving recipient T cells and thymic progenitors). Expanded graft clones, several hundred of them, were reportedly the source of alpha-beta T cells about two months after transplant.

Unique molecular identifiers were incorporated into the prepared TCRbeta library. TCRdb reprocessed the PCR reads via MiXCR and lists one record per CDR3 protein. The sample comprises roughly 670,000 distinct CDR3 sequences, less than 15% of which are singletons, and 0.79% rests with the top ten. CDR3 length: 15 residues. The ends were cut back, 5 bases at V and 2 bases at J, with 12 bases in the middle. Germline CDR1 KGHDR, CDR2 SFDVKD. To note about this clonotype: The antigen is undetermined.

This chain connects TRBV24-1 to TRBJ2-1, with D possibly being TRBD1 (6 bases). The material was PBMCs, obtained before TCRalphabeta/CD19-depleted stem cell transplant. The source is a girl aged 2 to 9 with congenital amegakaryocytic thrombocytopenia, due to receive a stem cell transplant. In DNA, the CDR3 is TGTGCCACCAGTGCCAGCACAGGGACCTACAATGAGCAGTTCTTC. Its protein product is CATSASTGTYNEQFF.